This note documents a single T cell receptor beta chain sequence. This sample was included in a study of CD8 T cells in Susac syndrome. After extraction with the RNeasy kit, roughly 0.45 to 1 ug of the RNA was reverse transcribed using random hexamers. By means of immunoSEQ multiplex PCR, TCR beta CDR3 spanning 54 Vbeta and 13 Jbeta underwent amplification. TCRdb used MiXCR to reprocess the immunoSEQ multiplex PCR reads, holding one entry per CDR3 protein. Among about 130,000 distinct CDR3 sequences listed, 75% to 90% were seen once. The authors carried out high-throughput sequencing of TCR beta. They applied it to CD8+ and CD4+ T cells obtained from blood. It was treatment-naive patients with stable or active relapsing-remitting disease who made up the multiple sclerosis controls. Isolation of CD8+ and CD4+ T cells was performed negatively, whereas enrichment of TEMRA cells was done by FACS. The source is a human donor with multiple sclerosis. Source material: CD8+ T cells from PBMCs.

DNA for the CDR3: TGTGCCAGCTCACCTAAAGATACCGGGGGGGACACAGATACGCAGTATTTT. Translated, it gives CASSPKDTGGDTDTQYF. The gene calls are TRBV18 and TRBJ2-3; 8 positions agree with TRBD2. This CDR3 region has 17 residues. CDR1 is KGHSH, CDR2 LQKENI, per germline. V trimming: 3 bases; J trimming: 2 bases; junction bases outside the gene matches: 10.